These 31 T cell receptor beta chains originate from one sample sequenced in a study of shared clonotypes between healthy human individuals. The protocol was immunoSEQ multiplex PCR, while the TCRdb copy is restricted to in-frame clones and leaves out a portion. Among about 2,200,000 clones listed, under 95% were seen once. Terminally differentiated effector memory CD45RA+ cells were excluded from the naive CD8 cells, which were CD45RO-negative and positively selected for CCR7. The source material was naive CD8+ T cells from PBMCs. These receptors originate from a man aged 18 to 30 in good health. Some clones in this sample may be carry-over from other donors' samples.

Written as DNA, the CDR3 is TGTGCCAGCAGCGGAAGGGGGCAGTACAATGAGCAGTTCTTC. Amino acids: CASSGRGQYNEQFF. This chain uses TRBV9 with TRBJ2-1; 7 nucleotides align to TRBD1. Per germline, CDR1 SGDLS and CDR2 YYNGEE. V was pared by 3 bases and J by 4 bases, with 4 bases of the junction left unmatched. CDR3 length equals 14 residues.

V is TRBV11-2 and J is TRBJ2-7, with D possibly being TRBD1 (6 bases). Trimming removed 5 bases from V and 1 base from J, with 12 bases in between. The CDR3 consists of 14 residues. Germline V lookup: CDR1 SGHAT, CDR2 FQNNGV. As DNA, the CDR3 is TGTGCCAGCAGCCTGACAGGCCCATCCTACGAGCAGTACTTC. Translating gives CASSLTGPSYEQYF.

The CDR3 loop is CASSQGAGGILGSEQYF. The CDR3 nucleotides are TGCGCCAGCAGCCAAGGGGCGGGAGGGATTCTCGGGTCCGAGCAGTACTTC. This sequence joins TRBV4-3 and TRBJ2-7, with 9 bases that match TRBD2. This CDR3 is built from 17 residues. Germline V gene lookup returns CDR1 LGHNA and CDR2 YSLEER. V lost 1 base and J lost 6; bases outside the gene matches: 13.

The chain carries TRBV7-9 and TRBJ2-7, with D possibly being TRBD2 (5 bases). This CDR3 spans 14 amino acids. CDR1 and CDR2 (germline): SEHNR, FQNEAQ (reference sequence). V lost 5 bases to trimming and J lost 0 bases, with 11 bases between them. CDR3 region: CASSHPGSSYEQYF. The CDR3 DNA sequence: TGTGCCAGCAGCCACCCGGGAAGCTCCTACGAGCAGTACTTC.

The CDR3 bases are TGTGCCAGCAGCTTACAGCGGGAGAACACCGGGGAGCTGTTTTTT. It translates to CASSLQRENTGELFF. The chain employs TRBV11-1 and TRBJ2-2, with 7 positions matching TRBD2. The CDR3 covers 15 residues. The germline CDR1 and CDR2 sequences are SGHAT and FQDESV (reference sequence). V was clipped by 2 bases and J by 1 base; unmatched bases: 1.

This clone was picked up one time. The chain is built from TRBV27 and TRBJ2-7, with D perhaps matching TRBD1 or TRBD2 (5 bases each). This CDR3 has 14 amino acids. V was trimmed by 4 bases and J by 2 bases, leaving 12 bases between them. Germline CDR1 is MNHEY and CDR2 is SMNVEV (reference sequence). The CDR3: CASSWGSPPYEQYF. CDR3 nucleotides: TGTGCCAGCAGTTGGGGGTCCCCTCCCTACGAGCAGTACTTC.

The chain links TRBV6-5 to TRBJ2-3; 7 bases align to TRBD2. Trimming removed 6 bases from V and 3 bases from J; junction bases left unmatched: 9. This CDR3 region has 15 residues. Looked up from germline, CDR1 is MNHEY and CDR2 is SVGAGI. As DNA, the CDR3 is TGTGCCAGCAGCCAGGGCGCGGGAGCTACAGATACGCAGTATTTT. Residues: CASSQGAGATDTQYF.

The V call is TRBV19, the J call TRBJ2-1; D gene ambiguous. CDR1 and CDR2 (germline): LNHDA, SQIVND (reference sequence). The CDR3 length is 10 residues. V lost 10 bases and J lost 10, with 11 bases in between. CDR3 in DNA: TGTGCCACAACGGGCCAGGAGCAGTTCTTC. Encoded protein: CATTGQEQFF.

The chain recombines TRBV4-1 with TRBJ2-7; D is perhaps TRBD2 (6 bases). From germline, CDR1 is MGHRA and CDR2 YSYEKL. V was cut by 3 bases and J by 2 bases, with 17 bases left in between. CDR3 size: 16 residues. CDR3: CASSQFGHGGTYEQYF. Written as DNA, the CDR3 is TGCGCCAGCAGCCAGTTCGGACATGGGGGGACCTACGAGCAGTACTTC.

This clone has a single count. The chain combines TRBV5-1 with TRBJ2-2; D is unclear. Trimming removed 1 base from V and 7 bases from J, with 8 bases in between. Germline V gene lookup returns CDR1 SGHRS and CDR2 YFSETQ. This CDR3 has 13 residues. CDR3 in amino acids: CASSLSSDGELFF. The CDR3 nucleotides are TGCGCCAGCAGCTTGAGTTCAGACGGGGAGCTGTTTTTT.

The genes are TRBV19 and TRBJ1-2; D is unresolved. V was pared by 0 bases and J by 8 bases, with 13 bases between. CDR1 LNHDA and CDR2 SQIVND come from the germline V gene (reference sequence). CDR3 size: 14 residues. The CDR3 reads CASSIDGRMRGYTF. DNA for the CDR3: TGTGCCAGTAGTATAGATGGGAGGATGAGGGGCTACACCTTC.

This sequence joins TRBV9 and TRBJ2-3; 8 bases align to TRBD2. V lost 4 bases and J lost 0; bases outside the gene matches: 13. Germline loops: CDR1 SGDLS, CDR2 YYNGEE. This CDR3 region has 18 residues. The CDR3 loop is CASSPSPRLAPSTDTQYF. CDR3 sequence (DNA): TGTGCCAGCAGCCCCTCCCCCCGACTAGCGCCAAGCACAGATACGCAGTATTTT.

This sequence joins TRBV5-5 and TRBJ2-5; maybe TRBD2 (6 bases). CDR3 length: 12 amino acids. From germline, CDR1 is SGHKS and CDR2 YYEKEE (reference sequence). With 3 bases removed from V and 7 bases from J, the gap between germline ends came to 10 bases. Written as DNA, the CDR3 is TGTGCCAGCAGCTGGGAGGACGGGACCCAGTACTTC. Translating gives CASSWEDGTQYF.

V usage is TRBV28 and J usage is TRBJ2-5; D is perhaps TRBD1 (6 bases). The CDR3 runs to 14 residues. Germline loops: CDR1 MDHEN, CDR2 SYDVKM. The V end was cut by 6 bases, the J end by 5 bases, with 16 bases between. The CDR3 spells CASRETGLKETQYF. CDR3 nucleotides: TGTGCCAGCAGGGAGACAGGACTGAAGGAGACCCAGTACTTC.

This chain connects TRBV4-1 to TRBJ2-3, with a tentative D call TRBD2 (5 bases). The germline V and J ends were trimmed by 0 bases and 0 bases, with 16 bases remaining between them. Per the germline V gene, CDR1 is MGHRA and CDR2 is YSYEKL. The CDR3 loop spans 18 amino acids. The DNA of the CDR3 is TGCGCCAGCAGCCAAGAGTCCCCCAGCGGACGTAGCACAGATACGCAGTATTTT. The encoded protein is CASSQESPSGRSTDTQYF.

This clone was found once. CDR3 region: CASTATRSAVDTQYF. In DNA form, the CDR3 reads TGTGCCAGCACCGCGACTAGGAGTGCGGTGGATACGCAGTATTTT. The chain joins TRBV28 to TRBJ2-3, with D tentatively TRBD2 (6 bases). V was pared by 7 bases and J by 6 bases, with 20 bases between. CDR1 and CDR2 (germline): MDHEN, SYDVKM. The CDR3 length is 15 residues.

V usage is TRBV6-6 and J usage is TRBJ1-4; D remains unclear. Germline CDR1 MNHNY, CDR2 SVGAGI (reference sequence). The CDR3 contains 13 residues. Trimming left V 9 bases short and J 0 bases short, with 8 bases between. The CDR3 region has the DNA TGTGCCAGTACAGCCTCAACTAATGAAAAACTGTTTTTT. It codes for CASTASTNEKLFF.

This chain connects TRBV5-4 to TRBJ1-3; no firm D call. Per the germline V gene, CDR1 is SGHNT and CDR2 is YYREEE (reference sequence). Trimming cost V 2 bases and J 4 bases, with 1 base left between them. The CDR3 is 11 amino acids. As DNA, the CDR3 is TGTGCCAGCAGCTTCGGAAACACCATATATTTT. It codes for CASSFGNTIYF.

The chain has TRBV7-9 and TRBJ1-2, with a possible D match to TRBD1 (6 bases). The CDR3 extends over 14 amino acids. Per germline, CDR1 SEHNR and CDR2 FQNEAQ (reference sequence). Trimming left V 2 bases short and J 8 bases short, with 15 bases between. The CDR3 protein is CASSLLAGGQGYTF. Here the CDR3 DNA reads TGTGCCAGCAGCTTACTAGCCGGGGGCCAAGGCTACACCTTC.

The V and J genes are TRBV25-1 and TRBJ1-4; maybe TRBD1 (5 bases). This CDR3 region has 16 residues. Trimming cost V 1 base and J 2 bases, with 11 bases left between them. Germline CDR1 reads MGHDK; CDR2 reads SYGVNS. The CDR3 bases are TGTGCCAGCAGTGAATTGCGTGAGGGGACTAATGAAAAACTGTTTTTT. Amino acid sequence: CASSELREGTNEKLFF.

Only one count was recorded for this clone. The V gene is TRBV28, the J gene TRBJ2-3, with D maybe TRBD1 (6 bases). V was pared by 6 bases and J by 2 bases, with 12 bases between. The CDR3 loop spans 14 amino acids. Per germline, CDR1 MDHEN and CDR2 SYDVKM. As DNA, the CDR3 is TGTGCCAGCAGCTACCCAGGGGACACAGATACGCAGTATTTT. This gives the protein CASSYPGDTDTQYF.

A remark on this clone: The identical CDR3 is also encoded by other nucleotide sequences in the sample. CDR3 sequence reads: CASSLAPGVEQYF. The CDR3 DNA is TGTGCCAGCAGCTTAGCGCCCGGGGTCGAGCAGTACTTC. This chain connects TRBV7-9 to TRBJ2-7; D is perhaps TRBD2 (5 bases). Trimming took 0 bases from V and 6 from J, leaving 9 bases between them. Germline V gives CDR1 SEHNR, CDR2 FQNEAQ (reference sequence). The CDR3 extends over 13 amino acids. The whole variable domain, filled in from reference TRBV7-9 and TRBJ2-7, reads DTGVSQNPRHKITKRGQNVTFRCDPISEHNRLYWYRQTLGQGPEFLTYFQNEAQLEKSRLLSDRFSAERPKGSFSTLEIQRTEQGDSAMYLCASSLAPGVEQYFGPGTRLTVT.

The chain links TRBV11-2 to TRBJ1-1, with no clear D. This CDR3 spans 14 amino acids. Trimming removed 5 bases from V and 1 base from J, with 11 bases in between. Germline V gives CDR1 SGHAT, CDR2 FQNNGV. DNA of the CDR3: TGTGCCAGCAGCCCCTCGGGCGGGAACACTGAAGCTTTCTTT. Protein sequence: CASSPSGGNTEAFF.

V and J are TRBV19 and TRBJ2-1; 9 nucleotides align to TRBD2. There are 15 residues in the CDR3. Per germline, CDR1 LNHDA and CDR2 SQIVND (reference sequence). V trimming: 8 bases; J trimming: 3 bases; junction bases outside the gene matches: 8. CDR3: CASEEAGGNYNEQFF. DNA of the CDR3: TGTGCCAGTGAAGAGGCGGGAGGGAACTACAATGAGCAGTTCTTC. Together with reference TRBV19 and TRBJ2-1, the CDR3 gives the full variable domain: DGGITQSPKYLFRKEGQNVTLSCEQNLNHDAMYWYRQDPGQGLRLIYYSQIVNDFQKGDIAEGYSVSREKKESFPLTVTSAQKNPTAFYLCASEEAGGNYNEQFFGPGTRLTVL.

In DNA, the CDR3 is TGTGCCAGCAGTTGGAAAACAGGGGGCTACGAGCAGTACTTC. Translation gives CASSWKTGGYEQYF. The chain links TRBV28 to TRBJ2-7, with TRBD1 identical over 8 bases. CDR1 is MDHEN, CDR2 SYDVKM, per germline. Trimming took 4 bases from V and 3 from J; bases not matched to a gene: 5. This CDR3 is built from 14 residues. Combining the CDR3 with reference TRBV28 and TRBJ2-7 gives the whole variable domain DVKVTQSSRYLVKRTGEKVFLECVQDMDHENMFWYRQDPGLGLRLIYFSYDVKMKEKGDIPEGYSVSREKKERFSLILESASTNQTSMYLCASSWKTGGYEQYFGPGTRLTVT.

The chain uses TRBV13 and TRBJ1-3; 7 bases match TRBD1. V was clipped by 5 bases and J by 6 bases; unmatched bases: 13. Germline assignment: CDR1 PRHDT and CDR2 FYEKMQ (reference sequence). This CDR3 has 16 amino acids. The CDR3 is CASSNLDRRTENTIYF. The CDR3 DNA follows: TGTGCCAGCAGCAATCTGGACAGGCGGACCGAAAACACCATATATTTT.

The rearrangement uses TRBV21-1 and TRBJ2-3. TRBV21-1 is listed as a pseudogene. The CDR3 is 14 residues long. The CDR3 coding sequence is TGTGCCAGCAGCCCCCTGGGGATCGGCGATACGCAGTATTTT. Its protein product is CASSPLGIGDTQYF.

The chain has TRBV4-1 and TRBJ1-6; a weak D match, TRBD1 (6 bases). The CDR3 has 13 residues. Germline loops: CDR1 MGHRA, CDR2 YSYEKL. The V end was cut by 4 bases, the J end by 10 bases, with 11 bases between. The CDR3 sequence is CASSPPRGSPLHF. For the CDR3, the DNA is TGCGCCAGCAGCCCCCCGAGGGGGTCACCCCTCCACTTT.

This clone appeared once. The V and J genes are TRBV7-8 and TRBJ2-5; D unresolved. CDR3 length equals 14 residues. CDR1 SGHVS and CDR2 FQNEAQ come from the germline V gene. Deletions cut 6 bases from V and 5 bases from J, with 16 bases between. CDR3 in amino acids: CASSSDRGVETQYF. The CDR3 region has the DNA TGTGCCAGCAGTTCCGACCGAGGTGTGGAGACCCAGTACTTC. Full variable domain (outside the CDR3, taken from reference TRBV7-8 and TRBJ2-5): GAGVSQSPRYKVAKRGQDVALRCDPISGHVSLFWYQQALGQGPEFLTYFQNEAQLDKSGLPSDRFFAERPEGSVSTLKIQRTQQEDSAVYLCASSSDRGVETQYFGPGTRLLVL.

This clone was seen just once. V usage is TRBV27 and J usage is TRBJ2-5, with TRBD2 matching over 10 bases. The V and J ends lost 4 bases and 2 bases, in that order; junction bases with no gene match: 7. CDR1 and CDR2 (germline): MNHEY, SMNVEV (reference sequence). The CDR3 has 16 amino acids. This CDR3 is CASSSGTSVRQETQYF. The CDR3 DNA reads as TGTGCCAGCAGTTCTGGGACTAGCGTGCGGCAAGAGACCCAGTACTTC.

This CDR3 reads CASSLAHRDRTGEQYF. DNA for the CDR3: TGCGCCAGCAGCTTGGCCCACCGGGACAGGACGGGGGAGCAGTACTTC. This rearrangement joins TRBV5-1 to TRBJ2-7; 8 positions match TRBD1. This CDR3 spans 16 amino acids. V shed 0 bases, J shed 7 bases, and the junction held 12 bases outside the gene matches. Germline-derived CDR1 and CDR2 are SGHRS and YFSETQ.